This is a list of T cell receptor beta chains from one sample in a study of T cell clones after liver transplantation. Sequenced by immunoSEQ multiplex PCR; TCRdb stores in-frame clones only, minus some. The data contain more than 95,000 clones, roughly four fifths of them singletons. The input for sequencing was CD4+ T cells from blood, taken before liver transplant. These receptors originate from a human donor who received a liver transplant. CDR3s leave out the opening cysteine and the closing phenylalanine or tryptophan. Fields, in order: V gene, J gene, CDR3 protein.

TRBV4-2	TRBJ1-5	ASSHSTLGANQPQH
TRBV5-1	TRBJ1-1	ASSTTDSPNTEAF
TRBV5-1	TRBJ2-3	ASSLGSPDTQY
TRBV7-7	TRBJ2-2	ASSYSHLNTGELF
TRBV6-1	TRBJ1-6	ASRYREPPLH
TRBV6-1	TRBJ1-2	ASSEAGRYGYT
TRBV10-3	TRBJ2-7	AIRTGTSSYEQY
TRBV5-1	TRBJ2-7	ASSFDYNEQY
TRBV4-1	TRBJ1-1	ASSQQDRVNTEAF
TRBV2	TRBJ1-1	ASSEANGGWAF
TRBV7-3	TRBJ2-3	ASSTTGTLTTDTQY
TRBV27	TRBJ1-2	ASRGTGTAAGYT
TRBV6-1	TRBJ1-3	ASSEHLTGNTIY
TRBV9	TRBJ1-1	ASSGTRAGTEAF
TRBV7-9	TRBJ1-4	ASSYVNEKLF
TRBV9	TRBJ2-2	ASSRGSVNTGELF
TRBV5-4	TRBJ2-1	ASSYTTGGFGEQF
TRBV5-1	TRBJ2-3	ASSSTSGGTDTQY
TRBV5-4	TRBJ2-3	ASSLRLLEVSSTDTQY
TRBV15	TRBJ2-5	ATSGMGGLQETQY
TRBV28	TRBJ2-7	ASSPLGYEQY
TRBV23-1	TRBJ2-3	ASSPPKTVPTDTQY
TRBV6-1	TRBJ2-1	ASRLLAGAPNEQF
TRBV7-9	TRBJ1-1	ASTPRTGRNTEAF
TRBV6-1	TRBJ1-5	ASSERAMTGGFQPQH
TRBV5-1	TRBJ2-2	ASSWTGDTGELF
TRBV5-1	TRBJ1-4	ASSSQGAGPNEKLF
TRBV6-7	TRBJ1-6	ASSYGTGFSSYNSPLH
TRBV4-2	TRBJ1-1	ASSQDTGRRAF
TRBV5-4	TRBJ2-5	ASSSTGRETQY
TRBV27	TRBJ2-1	ASSRSGLSYNEQF
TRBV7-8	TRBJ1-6	ASSFLDSGPSPLH
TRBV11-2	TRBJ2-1	ASSFTSGTYNEQF
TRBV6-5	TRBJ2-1	ASSPTSGPYNEQF
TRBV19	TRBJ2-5	ASSSGLETQY
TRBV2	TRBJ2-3	ASRSGTEVDTQY
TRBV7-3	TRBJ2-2	ASSPLVGGVNTGELF
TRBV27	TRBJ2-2	ASSLLGQGPSLNTGELF
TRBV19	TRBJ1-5	ASLDQIGGWNQPQH
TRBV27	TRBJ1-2	ASSPRLGQGYGYT
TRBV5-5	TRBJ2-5	ASSPRWGGGETQY
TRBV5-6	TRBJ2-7	ASSLVGGGGTYEQY
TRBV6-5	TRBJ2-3	ASKGSGGLTDTQY
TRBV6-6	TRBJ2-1	ASSQGLAGAEQF
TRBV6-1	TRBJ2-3	ASSGQGGMSTDTQY
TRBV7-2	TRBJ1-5	ASRTTNSAPQH
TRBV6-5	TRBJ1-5	ASGGVAAQH
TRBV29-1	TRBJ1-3	SVVGTDLYGNTIY
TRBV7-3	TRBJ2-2	ASSPQKTGGAGELF
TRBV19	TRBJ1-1	ASSVTGVNTEAF
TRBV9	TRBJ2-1	ASSVSYNEQF
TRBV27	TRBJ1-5	ASSLPGLNQPQH
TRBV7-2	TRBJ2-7	ASSLREAGGPYEQY
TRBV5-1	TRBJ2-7	ASSLGQGSYEQY
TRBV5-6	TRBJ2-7	ASSHWGLSNYEQY